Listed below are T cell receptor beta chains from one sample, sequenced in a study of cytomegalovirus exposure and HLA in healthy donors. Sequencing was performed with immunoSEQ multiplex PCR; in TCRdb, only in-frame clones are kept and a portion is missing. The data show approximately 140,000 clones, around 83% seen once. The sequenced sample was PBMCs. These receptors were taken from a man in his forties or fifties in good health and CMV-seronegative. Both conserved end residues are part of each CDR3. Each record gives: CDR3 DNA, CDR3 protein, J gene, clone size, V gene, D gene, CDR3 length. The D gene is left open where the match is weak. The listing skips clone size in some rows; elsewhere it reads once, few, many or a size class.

CDR3 DNA: TGTGCCTGGAGTGCGGGGAACTATGGCTACACCTTC; CDR3 protein: CAWSAGNYGYTF; J gene: TRBJ1-2; clone size: few; V gene: TRBV30; D gene: NA; CDR3 length: 12
CDR3 DNA: TGTGCCAGCGGACAAGGGGGCGCGGGGGAGACCCAGTACTTC; CDR3 protein: CASGQGGAGETQYF; J gene: TRBJ2-5; clone size: NA; V gene: TRBV28; D gene: NA; CDR3 length: 14
CDR3 DNA: TGTGCCAGCAGAAAGGTGGTGGGGGGACAGGGTGTGGAGACCCAGTACTTC; CDR3 protein: CASRKVVGGQGVETQYF; J gene: TRBJ2-5; clone size: NA; V gene: TRBV5-6; D gene: TRBD1; CDR3 length: 17
CDR3 DNA: TGTGCCAGCAGTGTAAGGGGCTCCTACAATGAGCAGTTCTTC; CDR3 protein: CASSVRGSYNEQFF; J gene: TRBJ2-1; clone size: few; V gene: TRBV6-1; D gene: NA; CDR3 length: 14
CDR3 DNA: TGTGCCAGCAGCCAGGTGGGCCTCCCTGGAAACACCATATATTTT; CDR3 protein: CASSQVGLPGNTIYF; J gene: TRBJ1-3; clone size: NA; V gene: TRBV7-9; D gene: NA; CDR3 length: 15
CDR3 DNA: TGTGCCACCAAAGAGTTCAGCGGGAGCTCCTACAATGAGCAGTTCTTC; CDR3 protein: CATKEFSGSSYNEQFF; J gene: TRBJ2-1; clone size: NA; V gene: TRBV19; D gene: TRBD2; CDR3 length: 16
CDR3 DNA: TGTGCCAGCAGTCGGACAGGGCCCTCCTACAATGAGCAGTTCTTC; CDR3 protein: CASSRTGPSYNEQFF; J gene: TRBJ2-1; clone size: NA; V gene: TRBV27; D gene: TRBD1; CDR3 length: 15
CDR3 DNA: TGTGCCAGCAGTGAATTCGGGGGGCAGGATGAAGCTTTCTTT; CDR3 protein: CASSEFGGQDEAFF; J gene: TRBJ1-1; clone size: NA; V gene: TRBV6-1; D gene: NA; CDR3 length: 14
CDR3 DNA: TGCGCCAGCAGCTTGGTTAAGCGGGGAAGCTCCTACGAGCAGTACTTC; CDR3 protein: CASSLVKRGSSYEQYF; J gene: TRBJ2-7; clone size: NA; V gene: TRBV5-1; D gene: TRBD2; CDR3 length: 16
CDR3 DNA: TGTGCCTGGAGCCAACTAGCGGGGGTCACAGATACGCAGTATTTT; CDR3 protein: CAWSQLAGVTDTQYF; J gene: TRBJ2-3; clone size: NA; V gene: TRBV30; D gene: TRBD2; CDR3 length: 15
CDR3 DNA: TGTGCCAGCAGCTTAGGAACAGGCTACGAGCAGTACTTC; CDR3 protein: CASSLGTGYEQYF; J gene: TRBJ2-7; clone size: once; V gene: TRBV11-2; D gene: NA; CDR3 length: 13
CDR3 DNA: TGTGCCAGCAGCCTAGACAGGGTAGCTTTCTTT; CDR3 protein: CASSLDRVAFF; J gene: TRBJ1-1; clone size: NA; V gene: TRBV7-9; D gene: TRBD1; CDR3 length: 11
CDR3 DNA: TGTGCCAGCATTTCGGACAGAAAAGTTTATGGCTACACCTTC; CDR3 protein: CASISDRKVYGYTF; J gene: TRBJ1-2; clone size: medium-sized; V gene: TRBV7-9; D gene: NA; CDR3 length: 14
CDR3 DNA: TGTGCCACCAGCAGAGACGGGGGGATTAATTCACCCCTCCACTTT; CDR3 protein: CATSRDGGINSPLHF; J gene: TRBJ1-6; clone size: once; V gene: TRBV15; D gene: NA; CDR3 length: 15
CDR3 DNA: TGTGCCAGCAGCCAAGATCGAGCGGAGACCGGGGAGCTGTTTTTT; CDR3 protein: CASSQDRAETGELFF; J gene: TRBJ2-2; clone size: NA; V gene: TRBV4-2; D gene: NA; CDR3 length: 15
CDR3 DNA: TGTGCCAGCACCCGAGGGACTAGCGGGGGGGCGAAGCAGTACTTC; CDR3 protein: CASTRGTSGGAKQYF; J gene: TRBJ2-7; clone size: NA; V gene: TRBV2; D gene: TRBD2; CDR3 length: 15
CDR3 DNA: TGTGCCACCAGGGCCCGCGGACAGGGACCAGGTGGCTACACCTTC; CDR3 protein: CATRARGQGPGGYTF; J gene: TRBJ1-2; clone size: NA; V gene: TRBV15; D gene: TRBD1; CDR3 length: 15
CDR3 DNA: TGTGCCAGCAGCTTAGCAGGGACAGGGTATAATTCACCCCTCCACTTT; CDR3 protein: CASSLAGTGYNSPLHF; J gene: TRBJ1-6; clone size: NA; V gene: TRBV7-2; D gene: TRBD1; CDR3 length: 16
CDR3 DNA: TGTGCCAGTAGTGATTGGGGACAGGGGGCTATTAGCAATCAGCCCCAGCATTTT; CDR3 protein: CASSDWGQGAISNQPQHF; J gene: TRBJ1-5; clone size: NA; V gene: TRBV19; D gene: TRBD1; CDR3 length: 18
CDR3 DNA: TGTGCCAGCAGCATAACAGGGGCTTCTACCTACGAGCAGTACTTC; CDR3 protein: CASSITGASTYEQYF; J gene: TRBJ2-7; clone size: NA; V gene: TRBV6-5; D gene: TRBD1; CDR3 length: 15
CDR3 DNA: TGTGCCAGTAGTTGGACTACCAAAAACTACGAGCAGTACTTC; CDR3 protein: CASSWTTKNYEQYF; J gene: TRBJ2-7; clone size: NA; V gene: TRBV19; D gene: NA; CDR3 length: 14
CDR3 DNA: TGTGCCAGTAGTCCACTAGCGGGGGACTACCAAGAGACCCAGTACTTC; CDR3 protein: CASSPLAGDYQETQYF; J gene: TRBJ2-5; clone size: NA; V gene: TRBV19; D gene: TRBD2; CDR3 length: 16
CDR3 DNA: TGTGCCAGCAGCCTCCCGGAACAGGCGAGCGGGGGCTCCTACGAGCAGTACTTC; CDR3 protein: CASSLPEQASGGSYEQYF; J gene: TRBJ2-7; clone size: NA; V gene: TRBV5-4; D gene: TRBD2; CDR3 length: 18
CDR3 DNA: TGTGCCAGCAGTCCCGGGACAGGGGCGGCTTATGGCTACACCTTC; CDR3 protein: CASSPGTGAAYGYTF; J gene: TRBJ1-2; clone size: NA; V gene: TRBV27; D gene: TRBD1; CDR3 length: 15
CDR3 DNA: TGTGCCTGGACCCCGGGACAGGCTGGGCGTGAAATATTGAACACTGAAGCTTTCTTT; CDR3 protein: CAWTPGQAGREILNTEAFF; J gene: TRBJ1-1; clone size: NA; V gene: TRBV30; D gene: TRBD1; CDR3 length: 19
CDR3 DNA: TGTGCCAGCAGCGTAGGAGACTACAATTCAAACACTGAAGCTTTCTTT; CDR3 protein: CASSVGDYNSNTEAFF; J gene: TRBJ1-1; clone size: NA; V gene: TRBV9; D gene: NA; CDR3 length: 16
CDR3 DNA: TGCAGCGCAAACAGGGGCCGGGACTACGAGCAGTACTTC; CDR3 protein: CSANRGRDYEQYF; J gene: TRBJ2-7; clone size: NA; V gene: TRBV29-1; D gene: TRBD1; CDR3 length: 13
CDR3 DNA: TGTGCCAGCAGTCGGACAGGGGGGGATACGCAGTATTTT; CDR3 protein: CASSRTGGDTQYF; J gene: TRBJ2-3; clone size: once; V gene: TRBV2; D gene: TRBD1; CDR3 length: 13
CDR3 DNA: TGTGCCAGCAGTTACCTTCAACTAGGACAGAATGGCTACACCTTC; CDR3 protein: CASSYLQLGQNGYTF; J gene: TRBJ1-2; clone size: NA; V gene: TRBV6-5; D gene: NA; CDR3 length: 15
CDR3 DNA: TGCGCCAGCAGCCAAGACAGGAACACTGAAGCTTTCTTT; CDR3 protein: CASSQDRNTEAFF; J gene: TRBJ1-1; clone size: few; V gene: TRBV4-1; D gene: NA; CDR3 length: 13
CDR3 DNA: TGCGCCAGCGCAGGGACTACTAGCACAGATACGCAGTATTTT; CDR3 protein: CASAGTTSTDTQYF; J gene: TRBJ2-3; clone size: NA; V gene: TRBV5-1; D gene: TRBD2; CDR3 length: 14
CDR3 DNA: TGCGCCAGCAGCTTGGAGGGACAGGCCCCCGGCCCCTATAATTCACCCCTCCACTTT; CDR3 protein: CASSLEGQAPGPYNSPLHF; J gene: TRBJ1-6; clone size: NA; V gene: TRBV5-1; D gene: TRBD1; CDR3 length: 19
CDR3 DNA: TGTGCCAGCAATCGGGCAGGGATGAACACTGAAGCTTTCTTT; CDR3 protein: CASNRAGMNTEAFF; J gene: TRBJ1-1; clone size: NA; V gene: TRBV6-5; D gene: NA; CDR3 length: 14
CDR3 DNA: TGTGCCAGCAGCGTACGGACAGGGGGCTGGGCTGGGGCCAACGTCCTGACTTTC; CDR3 protein: CASSVRTGGWAGANVLTF; J gene: TRBJ2-6; clone size: NA; V gene: TRBV9; D gene: TRBD1; CDR3 length: 18
CDR3 DNA: TGTGCCAGCACCCGGACAGGGATTCTCGAGACCCAGTACTTC; CDR3 protein: CASTRTGILETQYF; J gene: TRBJ2-5; clone size: NA; V gene: TRBV7-2; D gene: TRBD1; CDR3 length: 14
CDR3 DNA: TGCGCCAGCAGCCAAACACATCCAACTAACTATGGCTACACCTTC; CDR3 protein: CASSQTHPTNYGYTF; J gene: TRBJ1-2; clone size: NA; V gene: TRBV4-1; D gene: NA; CDR3 length: 15
CDR3 DNA: TGTGCCAGCAGCCGGACAGGGTTCGAGCAGTACTTC; CDR3 protein: CASSRTGFEQYF; J gene: TRBJ2-7; clone size: NA; V gene: TRBV7-6; D gene: TRBD1; CDR3 length: 12
CDR3 DNA: TGTGCCAGCAGCTACGACAGGGCACAACAGCCCCAGCATTTT; CDR3 protein: CASSYDRAQQPQHF; J gene: TRBJ1-5; clone size: NA; V gene: TRBV11-2; D gene: TRBD1; CDR3 length: 14
CDR3 DNA: TGTGCCAGCAAGGGAGGACGTACTAATGAGCAGTTCTTC; CDR3 protein: CASKGGRTNEQFF; J gene: TRBJ2-1; clone size: once; V gene: TRBV25-1; D gene: NA; CDR3 length: 13
CDR3 DNA: TGTGCCAGCAGCGTGGGACTAGCGACCGGGGAGCTGTTTTTT; CDR3 protein: CASSVGLATGELFF; J gene: TRBJ2-2; clone size: NA; V gene: TRBV2; D gene: TRBD2; CDR3 length: 14
CDR3 DNA: TGTGCCAGCAGTGACCCACACGGGACAGGGATCAGCAATCAGCCCCAGCATTTT; CDR3 protein: CASSDPHGTGISNQPQHF; J gene: TRBJ1-5; clone size: few; V gene: TRBV6-1; D gene: TRBD1; CDR3 length: 18
CDR3 DNA: TGTGCCAGCAGCCTCACGGGTAGCGGGGGCCCCCGAAACAATGAGCAGTTCTTC; CDR3 protein: CASSLTGSGGPRNNEQFF; J gene: TRBJ2-1; clone size: once; V gene: TRBV9; D gene: TRBD2; CDR3 length: 18
CDR3 DNA: TGTGCCAGCAGCCGGGCGGGGCAAGAGACCCAGTACTTC; CDR3 protein: CASSRAGQETQYF; J gene: TRBJ2-5; clone size: NA; V gene: TRBV7-9; D gene: NA; CDR3 length: 13
CDR3 DNA: TGTGCCAGCAGCTGGCGGCTGATGAACACTGAAGCTTTCTTT; CDR3 protein: CASSWRLMNTEAFF; J gene: TRBJ1-1; clone size: NA; V gene: TRBV11-2; D gene: NA; CDR3 length: 14
CDR3 DNA: TGTGCCAGCAGCTTAAAACAGGACACTAGCACAGATACGCAGTATTTT; CDR3 protein: CASSLKQDTSTDTQYF; J gene: TRBJ2-3; clone size: NA; V gene: TRBV13; D gene: NA; CDR3 length: 16
CDR3 DNA: TGTGCCAGCAGCCCCGGAGTCGAGAATGAGCAGTTCTTC; CDR3 protein: CASSPGVENEQFF; J gene: TRBJ2-1; clone size: NA; V gene: TRBV7-6; D gene: NA; CDR3 length: 13
CDR3 DNA: TGCGCCAGCAGCCAAGAGGGGAGCTCTGGAAACACCATATATTTT; CDR3 protein: CASSQEGSSGNTIYF; J gene: TRBJ1-3; clone size: NA; V gene: TRBV4-1; D gene: NA; CDR3 length: 15
CDR3 DNA: TGTGCCAGCAGCCGGGGACAGATCGACGAGCAGTACTTC; CDR3 protein: CASSRGQIDEQYF; J gene: TRBJ2-7; clone size: NA; V gene: TRBV2; D gene: TRBD1; CDR3 length: 13
CDR3 DNA: TGTGCCAGCGCATTAGGGGGCAAGGAGACCCAGTACTTC; CDR3 protein: CASALGGKETQYF; J gene: TRBJ2-5; clone size: NA; V gene: TRBV6-6; D gene: TRBD1; CDR3 length: 13
CDR3 DNA: TGCGCCAGCAGCCAAGACGGGTTAGGGGGGGACCAAGAGACCCAGTACTTC; CDR3 protein: CASSQDGLGGDQETQYF; J gene: TRBJ2-5; clone size: NA; V gene: TRBV4-1; D gene: NA; CDR3 length: 17
CDR3 DNA: TGTGCCAGCAGTGAACCGGGGGAGTCCTACGAGCAGTACTTC; CDR3 protein: CASSEPGESYEQYF; J gene: TRBJ2-7; clone size: NA; V gene: TRBV6-1; D gene: NA; CDR3 length: 14
CDR3 DNA: TGTGCCAGCAGCTTATTTGGACAGCTTTACGAGCAGTACTTC; CDR3 protein: CASSLFGQLYEQYF; J gene: TRBJ2-7; clone size: NA; V gene: TRBV7-2; D gene: NA; CDR3 length: 14
CDR3 DNA: TGTGCCAGCAGCTTAAGGGGGGGCGAGCAGTACTTC; CDR3 protein: CASSLRGGEQYF; J gene: TRBJ2-7; clone size: NA; V gene: TRBV7-3; D gene: TRBD2; CDR3 length: 12
CDR3 DNA: TGTGCCAGCAGGGCTTCAGGCAACTCCTACGAGCAGTACTTC; CDR3 protein: CASRASGNSYEQYF; J gene: TRBJ2-7; clone size: NA; V gene: TRBV5-4; D gene: NA; CDR3 length: 14
CDR3 DNA: TGCGCCAGCAGCCTACTCAGACAGGGGGCGGACACCATATATTTT; CDR3 protein: CASSLLRQGADTIYF; J gene: TRBJ1-3; clone size: NA; V gene: TRBV4-1; D gene: TRBD1; CDR3 length: 15
CDR3 DNA: TGTGCCAGCAGTGCCCATGGAGGGGATAATGAAAAACTGTTTTTT; CDR3 protein: CASSAHGGDNEKLFF; J gene: TRBJ1-4; clone size: NA; V gene: TRBV2; D gene: NA; CDR3 length: 15
CDR3 DNA: TGTGCCAGCAGCCGCCCCGGGACAGGGGGCGCGGATACTGAAGCTTTCTTT; CDR3 protein: CASSRPGTGGADTEAFF; J gene: TRBJ1-1; clone size: few; V gene: TRBV21-1; D gene: NA; CDR3 length: 17
CDR3 DNA: TGTGCCAGCAGCTTAGAGCGGACCTACGAGCAGTACTTC; CDR3 protein: CASSLERTYEQYF; J gene: TRBJ2-7; clone size: NA; V gene: TRBV7-2; D gene: NA; CDR3 length: 13
CDR3 DNA: TGTGCCAGCAGTCCTACGAATAGGGGCGGGGAGCTGTTTTTT; CDR3 protein: CASSPTNRGGELFF; J gene: TRBJ2-2; clone size: NA; V gene: TRBV11-3; D gene: NA; CDR3 length: 14